This T cell receptor (beta chain) emerged from a study of blood T cell repertoires in COVID-19. As for the study in general: The samples span acute and convalescent COVID-19 from the United States, Italy and Spain.

The CDR3 has 16 amino acids. V gave up 2 bases and J gave up 0 bases, with 12 bases separating them. Germline lookup yields CDR1 SGHNT and CDR2 YENEEA. Authors' processing steps: Reference gene primer amplification in the assay estimated nucleated cell counts. Libraries were prepared by immunoSEQ multiplex PCR; TCRdb keeps only in-frame clonotypes and omits some of them. V, J and clone size reflect that table, while D and trimming were determined from the DNA. This sample has tens of thousands of clones; more than 90% occur once, and the top ten carry around 4.2%. The sequence derives from a man in his fifties with acute or convalescent COVID-19. The gene calls are TRBV11-3 and TRBJ2-3; perhaps TRBD2 as D (5 bases). Sequencing used peripheral blood. The CDR3 protein is CASSLRLAPSTDTQYF. CDR3 nucleotide sequence: TGTGCCAGCAGCTTACGGTTAGCGCCTAGCACAGATACGCAGTATTTT.